The rows below give T cell receptor beta chains drawn from one sample of a study of identical twins. TCRdb fed the 5' RACE reads into MiXCR, producing one record per CDR3 protein. The profile shows 450,000 or so distinct CDR3 sequences, 13% to 15% of them singletons. This sample also belongs to another study, concerning yellow fever vaccine responses in identical twins.

Sequenced input: CD4+ T cells sorted from blood. The receptor set was obtained from a woman aged 18-29 years in good health. Each CDR3 is given without its conserved first and last residue. The D gene is left open where the match is weak.

d_call j_call v_call cdr3_aa
NA TRBJ2-4 TRBV2 ASSEASARGNIQY
NA TRBJ1-1 TRBV5-1 ASSLMAAGLDTEAF
TRBD1 TRBJ2-1 TRBV11-2 ASSLRDRDRNEQF
NA TRBJ2-7 TRBV3-1 ASSPGAGVPYEQY
NA TRBJ1-1 TRBV5-1 ASSSSSGGLLMNTEAF
TRBD1 TRBJ2-3 TRBV24-1 ATSDSGQARGTQY
TRBD2 TRBJ2-1 TRBV7-9 ASSSGGLAGVKDEQF
TRBD2 TRBJ2-1 TRBV4-3 ASSQSTSGYNEQF
TRBD1 TRBJ1-4 TRBV5-1 ASSLRGTGVEKLF
TRBD2 TRBJ2-7 TRBV12-3/TRBV12-4 ASSLKASGGSEQY
NA TRBJ2-2 TRBV7-2 ASSLEDPGMTGELF
NA TRBJ1-1 TRBV20-1 SARTGPTEAF
NA TRBJ2-3 TRBV19 ASTGRSPDTQY
TRBD2 TRBJ2-2 TRBV14 ASSRVGRVAGELF
NA TRBJ2-3 TRBV29-1 SASTQTSTDTQY
NA TRBJ2-7 TRBV5-1 ASSLAGSYEQH
NA TRBJ2-2 TRBV7-3 ASSPPGTSGELF
TRBD2 TRBJ2-1 TRBV20-1 SASPLAATYNEQF
NA TRBJ2-3 TRBV12-3/TRBV12-4 ASSLFVGLTDTQY
TRBD2 TRBJ2-1 TRBV10-3 AIGGLAGDNEQF
TRBD2 TRBJ2-1 TRBV7-2 ASSPAGRTSSYNEQF
TRBD2 TRBJ2-3 TRBV9 ASSPREGNTDTQY
TRBD2 TRBJ2-3 TRBV5-1 ASSLARTSNTDTQY
TRBD1 TRBJ1-4 TRBV29-1 SVRDRGEEKLF
NA TRBJ2-5 TRBV15 ATSRDHRGSQDETQY
NA TRBJ2-7 TRBV7-2 ASTIGRSSYEQY
NA TRBJ2-4 TRBV12-3/TRBV12-4 ASTLVGGAPGNIQY
NA TRBJ2-2 TRBV20-1 SARSGETGELF
NA TRBJ2-7 TRBV12-3/TRBV12-4 ASSFSSLRGYEQY
NA TRBJ1-6 TRBV20-1 SASGWGNSPLH
NA TRBJ1-1 TRBV6-5 ASSFGKFGNTEAF
NA TRBJ1-4 TRBV20-1 SARASGALGEKLF
NA TRBJ2-5 TRBV27 ASPPRPSRKTQY
NA TRBJ2-3 TRBV3-1 ASSLGWAITDTQY
TRBD2 TRBJ2-1 TRBV5-6 ASSLAGRDNEQF
TRBD1 TRBJ1-5 TRBV12-3/TRBV12-4 ASSHTQGYQPQH
TRBD1 TRBJ1-2 TRBV5-1 ATGTGNGYT
TRBD1 TRBJ1-5 TRBV12-3/TRBV12-4 ASSLGTGGQSQPQH
NA TRBJ2-7 TRBV18 ASSPPGNSGIYEQY
TRBD2 TRBJ2-5 TRBV5-1 ASSLVGSGTETQY
TRBD1 TRBJ2-7 TRBV20-1 SARDTGQSAYEQY
NA TRBJ2-3 TRBV20-1 SASKLDGARTDTQY
TRBD2 TRBJ2-1 TRBV5-1 ASSPGTSGGTEQF
TRBD1 TRBJ2-2 TRBV4-1 ASSPDRVGTGELF
TRBD1 TRBJ2-2 TRBV11-2 ASSPSLAGGVSNTGELF
TRBD2 TRBJ2-2 TRBV4-1 ASSQDWRGVPNTGELF
NA TRBJ1-1 TRBV7-2 ASCWTENTEAF
TRBD2 TRBJ2-7 TRBV12-3/TRBV12-4 ASSLARGFEQY
TRBD1 TRBJ2-1 TRBV10-3 AIRGDSAYNEQF
NA TRBJ2-7 TRBV3-1 ASSQDWARGDDEQY